This is a list of T cell receptor beta chains from one sample in a study of T cell responses to AZD1222 COVID-19 vaccine. The data were produced by immunoSEQ multiplex PCR, yet TCRdb's version contains in-frame clones alone and is incomplete. The table includes around 65,000 clones, approximately 83% detected once. This specimen was peripheral blood, taken on day 0 of AZD1222 vaccination. Receptors were obtained from an adult in good health. CDR3s leave out the opening cysteine and the closing phenylalanine or tryptophan.

TRBV7-8 | ASSRDRGREQY
TRBV19 | ASSLLGGKEKLF
TRBV2 | ASSSMGLETQY
TRBV4-1 | ASSLDRSKLGNTIY
TRBV7-8 | ASSLVGGNTGELF
TRBV9 | ASSVGGIMNTEAF
TRBV18 | ASSPQTGVNQPQH
TRBV9 | ASSAQPRNTEAF
TRBV7-2 | ASSFQITDTQY
TRBV10-3 | AISGWETSTRYEQY
TRBV14 | ASSQGGRLLPEAF
TRBV4-3 | ASSQDGGARTGELF
TRBV6-5 | ASSPRVPGQPQH